This passage covers 11 T cell receptor beta chains from one sample sequenced in a study of T cell changes during pregnancy in multiple sclerosis. Profiling relied on immunoSEQ multiplex PCR, and the TCRdb table lists in-frame clones only, not all of them. The sample lists approximately 110,000 clones; roughly nine tenths were seen once. This sample comprised peripheral blood, obtained after pregnancy. These receptors came from a female donor with multiple sclerosis, enrolled in a pregnancy study.

The chain links TRBV7-9 to TRBJ2-5, with D unclear. Looked up from germline, CDR1 is SEHNR and CDR2 is FQNEAQ (reference sequence). The V end was cut by 3 bases, the J end by 5 bases, with 10 bases between. The CDR3 consists of 13 residues. The CDR3 spells CASSFSGSETQYF. CDR3 DNA: TGTGCCAGCAGCTTCTCGGGTTCCGAGACCCAGTACTTC. The whole variable domain, filled in from reference TRBV7-9 and TRBJ2-5, reads DTGVSQNPRHKITKRGQNVTFRCDPISEHNRLYWYRQTLGQGPEFLTYFQNEAQLEKSRLLSDRFSAERPKGSFSTLEIQRTEQGDSAMYLCASSFSGSETQYFGPGTRLLVL.

This clone occurred once. The chain couples TRBV5-6 to TRBJ1-5; 7 nucleotides match TRBD1. This CDR3 comprises 15 residues. Unmatched junction bases numbered 7, after V lost 0 bases and J lost 7 bases. The germline CDR1 and CDR2 sequences are SGHDT and YYEEEE. The CDR3 DNA follows: TGTGCCAGCAGCTTGGGACAGGGACAGAGGCAGCCCCAGCATTTT. Amino acid sequence: CASSLGQGQRQPQHF.

The J gene is TRBJ2-2, the V gene TRBV30; no definite D call. Trimming removed 1 base at V and 5 bases at J, with 8 bases between. Germline CDR1 is GTSNPN and CDR2 is SVGIG (reference sequence). CDR3 size: 13 residues. The CDR3 DNA reads as TGTGCCTGGAGTGCCCAGAAAACCGGGGAGCTGTTTTTT. This gives the protein CAWSAQKTGELFF.

The rearrangement links TRBV6-5 to TRBJ2-7; the match to TRBD1 covers 8 bases. V trimming: 7 bases; J trimming: 13 bases; junction bases outside the gene matches: 6. CDR1 and CDR2 (germline): MNHEY, SVGAGI. This CDR3 contains 10 residues. The CDR3 DNA is TGTGCCAGCACCTTGGACAGGGCTTACTTC. Its protein product is CASTLDRAYF.

The DNA of the CDR3 is TGCGCCAGCAGCCAAGATCTCGACAGGGTTTTAGCCTACACCTTC. It yields the protein CASSQDLDRVLAYTF. This chain links TRBV4-1 with TRBJ1-2; TRBD1 matches 7 bases. The germline CDR1 and CDR2 sequences are MGHRA and YSYEKL. The CDR3 length is 15 residues. V lost 0 bases to trimming and J lost 10 bases; unmatched junction nucleotides: 11.

The V call is TRBV9, the J call TRBJ2-2, with TRBD1 as a possible D gene (5 bases). Germline V gives CDR1 SGDLS, CDR2 YYNGEE. CDR3 size: 15 residues. V lost 2 bases, J lost 2 bases, and 10 bases lay in between. The CDR3 sequence is CASSVGQGNTGELFF. The CDR3, as DNA: TGTGCCAGCAGCGTGGGTCAGGGTAACACCGGGGAGCTGTTTTTT.

The V gene is TRBV20-1, the J gene TRBJ2-3; unclear D gene. Trimming pared 6 bases from V and 4 bases from J, leaving 8 bases between. This CDR3 is 11 amino acids long. Germline V gene sequence: CDR1 DFQATT, CDR2 SNEGSKA (reference sequence). In DNA form, the CDR3 reads TGCAGTGCGCCTAGGTCAGATACGCAGTATTTT. It translates to CSAPRSDTQYF.

This chain links TRBV5-6 with TRBJ1-6; D not resolved. Germline V gene lookup returns CDR1 SGHDT and CDR2 YYEEEE. The CDR3 is 14 residues long. With 0 bases removed from V and 6 bases from J, the gap between germline ends came to 7 bases. The CDR3 DNA reads as TGTGCCAGCAGCTTGGCGGGGTCTAATTCACCCCTCCACTTT. Its translation is CASSLAGSNSPLHF.

V is TRBV7-8 and J is TRBJ2-7; a weak D match, TRBD2 (6 bases). There are 12 residues in the CDR3. The germline V and J ends were trimmed by 5 bases and 7 bases, with 12 bases remaining between them. The germline CDR1 and CDR2 sequences are SGHVS and FQNEAQ. This CDR3 reads CASSPGSGEQYF. CDR3 nucleotides: TGTGCCAGCAGCCCCGGGAGTGGAGAGCAGTACTTC.

The chain recombines TRBV13 with TRBJ2-2, with D perhaps TRBD1 (5 bases). CDR3 length equals 15 residues. V shed 5 bases and J shed 4 bases, with 14 bases lying between them. Germline lookup yields CDR1 PRHDT and CDR2 FYEKMQ (reference sequence). The CDR3 nucleotides are TGTGCCAGCAGCCCCAGGGTTGTGGCCACCGGGGAGCTGTTTTTT. As protein: CASSPRVVATGELFF.

CDR3 region: CASIGTSGGGTDTQYF. CDR3 bases: TGTGCCAGCATCGGGACTAGCGGGGGGGGCACAGATACGCAGTATTTT. The V call is TRBV6-6, the J call TRBJ2-3, with TRBD2 identical over 16 bases. Looked up from germline, CDR1 is MNHNY and CDR2 is SVGAGI (reference sequence). J gave up 1 base and V 7 bases, and 2 bases lay outside the gene matches. The length of the CDR3 is 16 residues.